A selection of T cell receptor beta chains follows, all from one sample in a study of CD8+ T cells in alopecia areata. TCRdb's copy holds only in-frame clones and misses some; the assay was immunoSEQ multiplex PCR. The table lists 150,000 to 200,000 clones, 55% to 75% of them singletons. The input for sequencing was CD4+ T cells sorted from blood, taken at week 4, from a patient treated with tofacitinib. The source of these receptors is a human donor with alopecia areata. CDR3s include the opening cysteine and the closing phenylalanine or tryptophan. The order of the fields is V gene, J gene, D gene, clone size, CDR3 protein, CDR3 DNA. A D gene is named only where the DNA matches it firmly. Rows give clone size only sometimes, using once, few, many, or a class for an expanded clone.

TRBV30	TRBJ2-3	-	-	CAWSRRAITDTQYF	TGTGCCTGGAGTCGTAGGGCCATCACAGATACGCAGTATTTT
TRBV2	TRBJ2-5	TRBD1	few	CASSEKTGYEETQYF	TGTGCCAGCAGCGAAAAGACAGGGTACGAGGAGACCCAGTACTTC
TRBV20-1	TRBJ2-5	-	-	CSASPQYF	TGCAGTGCTAGCCCTCAGTACTTC
TRBV20-1	TRBJ2-3	-	few	CSAARGQEQYF	TGCAGTGCTGCGAGGGGTCAGGAGCAGTATTTT
TRBV25-1	TRBJ1-4	-	once	CASSEVPSTNEKLFF	TGTGCCAGCAGTGAAGTCCCGTCAACTAATGAAAAACTGTTTTTT
TRBV30	TRBJ1-4	-	few	CAWSPFGGGTEKLFF	TGTGCCTGGAGTCCCTTTGGTGGGGGGACCGAAAAACTGTTTTTT
TRBV7-2	TRBJ1-6	-	-	CASSLAQLLQGASPLHF	TGTGCCAGCAGCTTAGCACAGCTCCTCCAGGGAGCTTCACCCCTCCACTTT
TRBV30	TRBJ1-1	-	few	CAWSVRGGWTEAFF	TGTGCCTGGAGTGTACGAGGGGGTTGGACTGAAGCTTTCTTT
TRBV29-1	TRBJ2-1	-	-	CSVDILAATTYNEQFF	TGCAGCGTTGATATCTTAGCGGCCACTACCTACAATGAGCAGTTCTTC
TRBV7-2	TRBJ1-1	-	few	CASSPGRGNTEAFF	TGTGCCAGCAGCCCGGGGCGGGGAAACACTGAAGCTTTCTTT
TRBV29-1	TRBJ2-1	-	-	CSVARVSEYEQFF	TGCAGCGTTGCCAGGGTTAGCGAATATGAGCAGTTCTTC
TRBV5-4	TRBJ1-2	-	few	CASRSGNGFYGYTF	TGTGCCAGCAGGTCAGGAAATGGTTTCTATGGCTACACCTTC
TRBV10-3	TRBJ2-7	-	-	CAISESETTYEQYF	TGTGCCATCAGTGAGTCGGAGACAACTTACGAGCAGTACTTC
TRBV6-5	TRBJ1-1	-	-	CASSYVRVLGNTEAFF	TGTGCCAGCAGTTACGTAAGAGTTCTCGGGAACACTGAAGCTTTCTTT
TRBV15	TRBJ2-4	-	once	CATSWGAKNIQYF	TGTGCCACCAGCTGGGGAGCCAAAAACATTCAGTACTTC
TRBV29-1	TRBJ1-2	-	-	CSVEFFSALEGGYTF	TGCAGCGTTGAGTTCTTCTCCGCGTTGGAAGGTGGCTACACCTTC
TRBV29-1	TRBJ2-1	TRBD1	-	CSVGQGPTTYNEQFF	TGCAGCGTGGGACAGGGGCCGACCACCTACAATGAGCAGTTCTTC
TRBV15	TRBJ1-6	TRBD1	few	CATSREDRGNSPLHF	TGTGCCACCAGCAGAGAGGACAGGGGAAATTCACCCCTCCACTTT
TRBV30	TRBJ1-1	-	-	CAWGPLGRANTEAFF	TGTGCCTGGGGTCCTCTGGGCAGGGCGAACACTGAAGCTTTCTTT
TRBV2	TRBJ2-7	TRBD1	-	CASSVGTGKLEQYF	TGTGCCAGCAGTGTGGGGACAGGGAAGCTCGAGCAGTACTTC
TRBV4-2	TRBJ2-7	-	-	CASSQDLYEQYF	TGTGCCAGCAGCCAAGATCTATACGAGCAGTACTTC
TRBV6-5	TRBJ2-5	-	-	CASSYGQTQYF	TGTGCCAGCAGTTACGGACAGACCCAGTACTTC
TRBV5-5	TRBJ1-2	-	few	CASSFLRGGGYTF	TGTGCCAGCAGCTTCCTCCGGGGAGGTGGCTACACCTTC
TRBV29-1	TRBJ1-6	-	-	CSVSFDRFSPLHF	TGCAGCGTTTCGTTCGATAGGTTTTCACCCCTCCACTTT
TRBV29-1	TRBJ1-1	-	-	CSVGNRETFF	TGCAGCGTTGGGAACAGGGAAACTTTCTTT
TRBV9	TRBJ1-6	-	-	CASSLGQVPDYNSPLHF	TGTGCCAGCAGCTTGGGGCAGGTCCCGGACTATAATTCACCCCTCCACTTT
TRBV5-1	TRBJ1-4	-	-	CASSLAGYANEKLFF	TGCGCCAGCAGCTTGGCGGGGTACGCTAATGAAAAACTGTTTTTT
TRBV2	TRBJ2-7	TRBD1	-	CASNAGEGGFYEQYF	TGTGCCAGCAATGCTGGGGAAGGGGGCTTCTACGAGCAGTACTTC
TRBV5-1	TRBJ2-5	TRBD2	-	CASSTSGEETQYF	TGCGCCAGCAGTACGAGCGGGGAAGAGACCCAGTACTTC
TRBV18	TRBJ1-2	TRBD1	few	CASSLEGQNYGYTF	TGTGCCAGCTCACTAGAGGGACAGAACTATGGCTACACCTTC
TRBV7-2	TRBJ2-7	TRBD2	-	CASSLAWFRTSGLKFSYEQYF	TGTGCCAGCAGCTTAGCGTGGTTTCGGACTAGCGGTTTAAAATTCTCCTACGAGCAGTACTTC
TRBV29-1	TRBJ2-3	TRBD2	few	CSAGEGDTQYF	TGCAGCGCTGGGGAGGGGGATACGCAGTATTTT
TRBV11-2	TRBJ1-6	-	few	CASTSGNHNSPLHF	TGTGCCAGCACCTCCGGGAATCATAATTCACCCCTCCACTTT
TRBV29-1	TRBJ2-5	-	once	CSVEPGSQETQYF	TGCAGCGTTGAGCCCGGGAGCCAAGAGACCCAGTACTTC
TRBV4-1	TRBJ1-4	-	-	CASSQTREKLFF	TGCGCCAGCAGCCAAACCAGGGAAAAACTGTTTTTT
TRBV12-5	TRBJ2-3	-	few	CASGFPQGGDTQYF	TGTGCTAGTGGTTTCCCACAGGGTGGAGATACGCAGTATTTT
TRBV30	TRBJ2-1	-	few	CAWSVGTSVYNEQFF	TGTGCCTGGAGTGTGGGGACATCGGTCTACAATGAGCAGTTCTTC
TRBV30	TRBJ2-7	TRBD2	-	CAWTSGLYEQYF	TGTGCCTGGACTAGCGGACTATACGAGCAGTACTTC
TRBV6-5	TRBJ2-7	-	few	CASSYTDRYEQYF	TGTGCCAGCAGTTACACGGACAGATACGAGCAGTACTTC
TRBV5-4	TRBJ1-2	-	few	CASSLPVGGGYGYTF	TGTGCCAGCAGCTTGCCTGTGGGGGGCGGCTATGGCTACACCTTC
TRBV9	TRBJ2-1	-	-	CASSVIVGLEGNEQFF	TGTGCCAGCAGCGTAATTGTTGGGCTAGAGGGAAATGAGCAGTTCTTC
TRBV7-2	TRBJ2-7	-	-	CASSFGQTYEQYF	TGTGCCAGCAGCTTTGGACAGACCTACGAGCAGTACTTC
TRBV29-1	TRBJ1-1	TRBD1	few	CSVGQGSRPMNTEAFF	TGCAGCGTTGGACAGGGCTCGCGCCCAATGAACACTGAAGCTTTCTTT
TRBV5-1	TRBJ2-7	TRBD1	-	CASSRQGSGREQYF	TGCGCCAGCAGCCGACAGGGATCGGGGCGCGAGCAGTACTTC
TRBV9	TRBJ2-1	-	-	CASSVELGWRENEQFF	TGTGCCAGCAGCGTAGAATTGGGATGGAGGGAGAATGAGCAGTTCTTC
TRBV4-3	TRBJ2-3	-	-	CASSRSSGDTQYF	TGCGCCAGCAGCCGTTCGTCGGGAGATACGCAGTATTTT
TRBV7-2	TRBJ1-2	-	-	CASSSGRTAYGYTF	TGTGCCAGCAGCTCCGGACGGACTGCCTATGGCTACACCTTC
TRBV29-1	TRBJ2-1	-	-	CSGTGMGYNEQFF	TGCAGCGGCACAGGGATGGGGTACAATGAGCAGTTCTTC
TRBV4-2	TRBJ1-5	-	-	CASSQEGGNQPQHF	TGTGCCAGCAGCCAAGAAGGGGGCAATCAGCCCCAGCATTTT
TRBV10-3	TRBJ2-7	-	-	CAAGPLEGTYEQYF	TGTGCCGCCGGGCCCCTTGAGGGGACCTACGAGCAGTACTTC
TRBV5-1	TRBJ2-6	TRBD1	-	CASSPPDRAGANVLTF	TGCGCCAGCAGCCCCCCAGACAGGGCCGGGGCCAACGTCCTGACTTTC
TRBV9	TRBJ1-1	-	-	CASSSNTVNTEAFF	TGTGCCAGCAGCTCCAACACGGTGAACACTGAAGCTTTCTTT
TRBV6-6	TRBJ1-6	-	-	CASHSYANSPLHF	TGTGCCAGTCACAGCTACGCTAATTCACCCCTCCACTTT